One sample yielded the 21 T cell receptor beta chains listed below, sequenced in a study of blood T cells in healthy people across ages. Primers used in a second PCR of about 6 to 11 cycles were a sample-barcoded 5' primer and a J-beta primer mix. TCRdb used MiXCR to reprocess the 5' RACE reads, holding one entry per CDR3 protein. The sample lists about 1.5 million distinct CDR3 sequences; 42% were seen once. Input material: blood. These receptors were collected from a woman aged 18-29 years in good health.

The chain couples TRBV5-1 to TRBJ2-1, with 9 bases lining up with TRBD2. The CDR3 consists of 19 residues. V gave up 0 bases and J gave up 4 bases; unmatched junction bases: 14. Germline loops: CDR1 SGHRS, CDR2 YFSETQ. CDR3 protein: CASSLVVAGDHTAYNEQFF. For the CDR3, the DNA is TGCGCCAGCAGCTTGGTGGTAGCGGGGGACCATACAGCTTACAATGAGCAGTTCTTC. The full variable domain, completed using reference TRBV5-1 and TRBJ2-1, is KAGVTQTPRYLIKTRGQQVTLSCSPISGHRSVSWYQQTPGQGLQFLFEYFSETQRNKGNFPGRFSGRQFSNSRSEMNVSTLELGDSALYLCASSLVVAGDHTAYNEQFFGPGTRLTVL.

The chain couples TRBV20-1 to TRBJ2-3; the match to TRBD2 covers 9 bases. The CDR3 length is 16 residues. With V trimmed by 3 bases and J by 2 bases, 9 bases remained unmatched. Germline V gene lookup returns CDR1 DFQATT and CDR2 SNEGSKA (reference sequence). Written as DNA, the CDR3 is TGCAGTGCTAGTCCTAGCGGGGACCTTACCACAGATACGCAGTATTTT. Protein product: CSASPSGDLTTDTQYF.

The chain joins TRBV7-9 to TRBJ2-7; 10 bases agree with TRBD1. V gave up 5 bases and J gave up 6 bases; unmatched junction bases: 7. Germline V lookup: CDR1 SEHNR, CDR2 FQNEAQ (reference sequence). The CDR3 totals 14 residues. The CDR3 coding sequence is TGTGCCAGCAGCATCTGGGACAGGGGAATCGAGCAGTACTTC. Amino acid sequence: CASSIWDRGIEQYF.

The chain employs TRBV29-1 and TRBJ2-1; D is unresolved. The CDR3 length is 12 residues. Germline assignment: CDR1 SQVTM and CDR2 ANQGSEA. V lost 3 bases to trimming and J lost 7 bases, with 10 bases between them. The CDR3 DNA reads TGCAGCGTTGAGTCTGGACCGAATGAGCAGTTCTTC. It codes for CSVESGPNEQFF.

This clonotype came up a few times. The chain has TRBV7-2 and TRBJ2-7; D unresolved. The CDR3 is made up of 13 amino acids. V lost 1 base, J lost 6 bases, and 10 bases lay in between. Germline V gene lookup returns CDR1 SGHTA and CDR2 FQGNSA. CDR3 sequence (DNA): TGTGCCAGCAGCTTAGGGCACTGGGCCGAGCAGTACTTC. Translation gives CASSLGHWAEQYF.

The CDR3 nucleotides read TGCAGCGTCTATCAATCCGGTAATACGCAGTATTTT. Its translation: CSVYQSGNTQYF. V is TRBV29-1 and J is TRBJ2-3, with D unclear. CDR3 size: 12 residues. V lost 6 bases to trimming and J lost 7 bases, with 14 bases between them. In germline, CDR1 is SQVTM, CDR2 ANQGSEA.

The chain recombines TRBV10-3 with TRBJ2-2, with D possibly TRBD2 on 6 matching bases. CDR3 length: 16 residues. Germline V gene data show CDR1 as ENHRY and CDR2 as SYGVKD. Trimming removed 3 bases from V and 2 bases from J, with 13 bases in between. The CDR3 spells CAISDRDGLNTGELFF. The CDR3 DNA is TGTGCCATCAGTGATAGGGACGGACTAAACACCGGGGAGCTGTTTTTT.

The chain employs TRBV9 and TRBJ2-3; maybe TRBD2 (6 bases). Germline V gene lookup returns CDR1 SGDLS and CDR2 YYNGEE. Trimming took off 9 bases at V and 0 bases at J, with 17 bases between the two ends. This CDR3 has 15 residues. The CDR3 loop reads CATDRIAASTDTQYF. The CDR3 nucleotides are TGTGCCACCGATCGAATAGCGGCTAGCACAGATACGCAGTATTTT. Full variable domain (rest looked up from reference TRBV9 and TRBJ2-3): DSGVTQTPKHLITATGQRVTLRCSPRSGDLSVYWYQQSLDQGLQFLIQYYNGEERAKGNILERFSAQQFPDLHSELNLSSLELGDSALYFCATDRIAASTDTQYFGPGTRLTVL.

The chain is built from TRBV9 and TRBJ2-4; D is ambiguous. The germline CDR1 and CDR2 sequences are SGDLS and YYNGEE. V was trimmed by 0 bases and J by 0 bases, leaving 13 bases between them. The CDR3 runs 17 residues. CDR3 sequence: CASSVGTPWEAKNIQYF. The CDR3 bases are TGTGCCAGCAGCGTAGGTACCCCTTGGGAAGCCAAAAACATTCAGTACTTC.

The sample holds a few counts of this clonotype. The rearrangement uses TRBV27 and TRBJ2-5; D unclear. Trimming took off 8 bases at V and 5 bases at J, with 12 bases between the two ends. Germline lookup yields CDR1 MNHEY and CDR2 SMNVEV (reference sequence). The CDR3 spans 12 residues. The CDR3 spells CASGSVTETQYF. The CDR3 nucleotides are TGTGCCAGCGGCAGCGTGACGGAGACCCAGTACTTC.

V is TRBV20-1 and J is TRBJ1-6; 9 nucleotides agree with TRBD1. This CDR3 comprises 13 residues. The V gene end was trimmed by 5 bases and the J gene end by 6 bases; junction bases not matched to a gene: 2. The germline V gene has CDR1 DFQATT and CDR2 SNEGSKA (reference sequence). The CDR3, as DNA: TGCAGTGCTCGGACAGGGGTTAATTCACCCCTCCACTTT. This sequence encodes CSARTGVNSPLHF.

The chain uses TRBV11-2 and TRBJ1-4; tentative D call: TRBD1 (6 bases). This CDR3 spans 15 amino acids. The V end was cut by 2 bases, the J end by 6 bases, with 13 bases between. CDR1 SGHAT and CDR2 FQNNGV come from the germline V gene. CDR3 DNA: TGTGCCAGCAGCTTACTGGGGGGGCCTTATGAAAAACTGTTTTTT. This encodes CASSLLGGPYEKLFF. The complete variable domain, with remaining parts taken from reference TRBV11-2 and TRBJ1-4, reads EAGVAQSPRYKIIEKRQSVAFWCNPISGHATLYWYQQILGQGPKLLIQFQNNGVVDDSQLPKDRFSAERLKGVDSTLKIQPAKLEDSAVYLCASSLLGGPYEKLFFGSGTQLSVL.

The rearrangement uses TRBV20-1 and TRBJ1-2; D not certain. The germline V gene has CDR1 DFQATT and CDR2 SNEGSKA (reference sequence). The germline V and J ends were trimmed by 6 bases and 6 bases, with 8 bases remaining between them. This CDR3 contains 10 residues. The CDR3 region is CSASVNGYTF. CDR3 bases: TGCAGTGCATCGGTTAATGGCTACACCTTC.

V usage is TRBV28 and J usage is TRBJ2-7; 7 bases map to TRBD1. The CDR3 sequence is 15 residues long. CDR1 MDHEN and CDR2 SYDVKM come from the germline V gene. V lost 6 bases, J lost 10 bases, and 18 bases stayed unmatched. The CDR3 reads CASSRGTAIQEAQYF. As DNA, the CDR3 is TGTGCCAGCAGCAGAGGGACAGCCATACAAGAGGCCCAGTACTTC.

This chain uses TRBV10-1 with TRBJ2-1; D possibly corresponds to TRBD2 (5 bases). Germline V gene data show CDR1 as WNHNN and CDR2 as SYGVQD (reference sequence). Trimming removed 0 bases at V and 9 bases at J, with 6 bases between. CDR3 length equals 12 residues. This chain's CDR3 is CASSESRGEQFF. The DNA for the CDR3 is TGCGCCAGCAGTGAGTCCCGGGGTGAGCAGTTCTTC.

The chain carries TRBV18 and TRBJ2-5, with 13 bases that match TRBD2. The CDR3 extends over 17 amino acids. Trimming removed 6 bases from V and 2 bases from J; junction bases left unmatched: 9. Germline CDR1 reads KGHSH; CDR2 reads LQKENI. CDR3 bases: TGTGCCAGCTCTCAACGGGGGACTAGCGGGACACAAGAGACCCAGTACTTC. It encodes CASSQRGTSGTQETQYF.

This clonotype was detected once. The junction departs from germline at one end; a sequencing error may be responsible. The chain recombines TRBV4-1 with TRBJ1-4, with D unresolved. CDR1 is MGHRA and CDR2 is YSYEKL in the germline V gene. The CDR3 contains 13 residues. The chain's CDR3 is CASSQRSNEKPFF. CDR3 nucleotide sequence: TGCGCCAGCAGCCAAAGGAGTAATGAAAAACCGTTTTTT.

V gene TRBV3-1 combines with J gene TRBJ2-1; TRBD2 aligns across 11 bases. Germline loops: CDR1 LGHDT, CDR2 YNNKEL (reference sequence). With V trimmed by 3 bases and J by 6 bases, 10 bases remained unmatched. This CDR3 is 17 amino acids long. CDR3 in amino acids: CASSHPRTSGLTNEQFF. CDR3 DNA: TGTGCCAGCAGCCACCCCCGGACTAGCGGGCTCACCAATGAGCAGTTCTTC.

The genes are TRBV6-1 and TRBJ2-1, with D uncertain. Germline assignment: CDR1 MNHNS and CDR2 SASEGT. The CDR3 is 14 amino acids. V was clipped by 2 bases and J by 0 bases, with 5 bases between them. The CDR3 DNA reads TGTGCCAGCAGTGAACCAGCCTCCTACAATGAGCAGTTCTTC. It specifies CASSEPASYNEQFF.

The rearrangement links TRBV20-1 to TRBJ2-7, with D tentatively TRBD2 (5 bases). TRBJ2-5 matches the DNA end more closely, so the J call is doubtful. Germline V gene lookup returns CDR1 DFQATT and CDR2 SNEGSKA (reference sequence). The CDR3 runs to 13 residues. CDR3 sequence reads: CSARDGAGETQYF. CDR3 sequence (DNA): TGCAGTGCTAGAGATGGTGCGGGAGAGACCCAGTACTTC.

The sample holds a few counts of this clonotype. V usage is TRBV3-1 and J usage is TRBJ2-3; possible D gene TRBD1, 5 bases. CDR3 size: 12 residues. CDR1 and CDR2 from the germline V gene are LGHDT and YNNKEL (reference sequence). With 7 bases removed from V and 5 bases from J, the gap between germline ends came to 10 bases. CDR3 bases: TGTGCCAGCACGGTCCAGGGAGATACGCAGTATTTT. Amino acid sequence: CASTVQGDTQYF.